The T cell receptor (beta chain) described here comes from a study of T cell responses to AZD1222 COVID-19 vaccine. Study-wide points: Clonal diversity was possibly underestimated, and white British individuals and females predominated among donors. At study baseline, merely several AZD1222 recipients were seropositive. After two AZD1222 doses, spike-specific TCR breadth and depth rose versus day 0.

Trimming shortened V by 1 base and J by 0 bases, and 5 bases separated the two germline ends. Per the germline V gene, CDR1 is SGHRS and CDR2 is YFSETQ. The CDR3 length is 14 residues. Produced via immunoSEQ multiplex PCR; TCRdb's table is partial and in-frame only. The sample has around 220,000 clones, around 94% seen once. Comments on this clone: Its target is not known.

The sequencing used peripheral blood, collected 28 days after the second dose of the MenACWY control vaccine. The origin of this receptor is an adult who received the MenACWY meningococcal vaccine as a control. The chain employs TRBV5-1 and TRBJ1-3; D gene uncertain. CDR3 loop: CASSLTNSGNTIYF. As DNA, the CDR3 is TGCGCCAGCAGCTTGACGAACTCTGGAAACACCATATATTTT.